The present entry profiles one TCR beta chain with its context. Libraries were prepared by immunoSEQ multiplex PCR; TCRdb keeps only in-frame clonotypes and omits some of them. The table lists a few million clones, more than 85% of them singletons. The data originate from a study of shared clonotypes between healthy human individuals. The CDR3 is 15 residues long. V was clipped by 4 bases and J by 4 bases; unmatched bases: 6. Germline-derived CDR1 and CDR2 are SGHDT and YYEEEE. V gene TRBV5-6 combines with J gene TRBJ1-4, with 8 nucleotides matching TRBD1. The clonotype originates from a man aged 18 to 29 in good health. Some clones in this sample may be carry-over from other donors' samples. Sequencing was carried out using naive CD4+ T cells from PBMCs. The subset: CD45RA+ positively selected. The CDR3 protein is CASSLRQGYNEKLFF. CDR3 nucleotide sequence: TGTGCCAGCAGCCTTCGACAGGGGTATAATGAAAAACTGTTTTTT.